Below are 18 T cell receptor beta chains sequenced from a single sample in a study of cytomegalovirus exposure and HLA in healthy donors. Primers for the PCR totalled 60 Vbeta and 13 Jbeta. Sequenced by immunoSEQ multiplex PCR; TCRdb stores in-frame clones only, minus some. Counted here are some 140,000 clones, 75% to 80% occurring once; the ten biggest clones make up 2% to 2.5%. The sequencing input was PBMCs. These receptors were taken from a man aged 25-40 years in good health and CMV-seronegative.

This clone appeared a few times. The chain recombines TRBV7-9 with TRBJ2-1, with 8 bases aligning to TRBD2. The CDR3 loop spans 16 amino acids. Germline V gene lookup returns CDR1 SEHNR and CDR2 FQNEAQ (reference sequence). J was trimmed by 7 bases and V by 1 base; bases with no gene match: 9. As DNA, the CDR3 is TGTGCCAGCAGCTTAGTGGCCAGCGGGAGTCTGAATGAGCAGTTCTTC. Amino acids: CASSLVASGSLNEQFF.

This clone was seen a handful of times. The chain carries TRBV7-9 and TRBJ2-7; 9 bases fit TRBD1. Germline V gene sequence: CDR1 SEHNR, CDR2 FQNEAQ (reference sequence). After removal of 4 bases from V and 5 bases from J, the junction contained 15 bases not matched to a gene. The CDR3 extends over 17 amino acids. In DNA form, the CDR3 reads TGTGCCAGCAGCTCCATCCACAGACAGGGGGGGTTGAACGAGCAGTACTTC. Translated: CASSSIHRQGGLNEQYF.

This clone turned up a few times. This chain joins TRBV6-1 and TRBJ2-5; 12 bases match TRBD1. The V segment lost 6 bases and the J segment 4 bases; nucleotides outside the gene matches: 3. From germline, CDR1 is MNHNS and CDR2 SASEGT. The CDR3 loop spans 14 amino acids. CDR3: CASRPGQGAETQYF. DNA for the CDR3: TGTGCCAGCAGACCGGGACAGGGGGCAGAGACCCAGTACTTC.

The chain joins TRBV30 to TRBJ1-5; possible D gene TRBD1, 5 bases. Germline V gives CDR1 GTSNPN, CDR2 SVGIG (reference sequence). The CDR3 is made up of 12 amino acids. Between the trimmed V and J ends, which lost 0 bases and 9 bases, there was a span of 9 bases. For the CDR3, the DNA is TGTGCCTGGAGTGTACAGGTCGGGCCCCAGCATTTT. This codes for CAWSVQVGPQHF.

The chain combines TRBV18 with TRBJ1-5; tentative D call: TRBD1 (5 bases). V gave up 0 bases and J gave up 2 bases, with 11 bases separating them. Germline V gene data show CDR1 as KGHSH and CDR2 as LQKENI. The CDR3 extends over 16 amino acids. CDR3 amino acids: CASSPPGQIGNQPQHF. Written as DNA, the CDR3 is TGTGCCAGCTCACCACCGGGGCAAATCGGCAATCAGCCCCAGCATTTT.

This chain connects TRBV19 to TRBJ2-7; 13 bases are a match to TRBD2. CDR1 LNHDA and CDR2 SQIVND come from the germline V gene (reference sequence). Trimming took 5 bases from V and 2 from J; bases not matched to a gene: 6. The CDR3 spans 16 residues. The CDR3 loop is CASSPMTSGGTYEQYF. The CDR3 DNA reads as TGTGCCAGTAGTCCCATGACTAGCGGGGGGACCTACGAGCAGTACTTC.

This clone came up a few times. The J gene is TRBJ1-5, the V gene TRBV25-1; TRBD1 matches at 8 bases. V dropped 2 bases and J dropped 1; count of bases not matched to a gene: 4. The length of the CDR3 is 16 residues. CDR1 is MGHDK and CDR2 is SYGVNS in the germline V gene. CDR3 sequence: CASSEQGAVSNQPQHF. The CDR3 nucleotides are TGTGCCAGCAGTGAACAGGGGGCTGTGAGCAATCAGCCCCAGCATTTT. Based on the CDR3 plus reference TRBV25-1 and TRBJ1-5, the full variable domain is EADIYQTPRYLVIGTGKKITLECSQTMGHDKMYWYQQDPGMELHLIHYSYGVNSTEKGDLSSESTVSRIRTEHFPLTLESARPSHTSQYLCASSEQGAVSNQPQHFGDGTRLSIL.

The chain combines TRBV21-1 with TRBJ2-3; the DNA was not used to check the table's D call, TRBD2. TRBV21-1 is a documented pseudogene. The CDR3 extends over 18 amino acids. The CDR3 DNA reads as TGTGCCAGCAGCAAATCTGGGACTAGCGGGAGGAGCACAGATACGCAGTATTTT. Amino acid sequence: CASSKSGTSGRSTDTQYF.

The J gene is TRBJ2-7, the V gene TRBV10-1; TRBD2 matches 11 bases. CDR1 is WNHNN and CDR2 is SYGVQD in the germline V gene (reference sequence). The CDR3 spans 14 residues. After removal of 4 bases from V and 6 bases from J, the junction contained 5 bases not matched to a gene. Here the CDR3 reads CASSVTSGSSEQYF. In nucleotides, the CDR3 is TGCGCCAGCAGTGTTACTAGCGGGAGTTCCGAGCAGTACTTC.

This clone has a handful of counts. This rearrangement joins TRBV18 to TRBJ2-1; 7 bases fit TRBD2. CDR1 KGHSH and CDR2 LQKENI come from the germline V gene. V shed 2 bases and J 7 bases; nucleotides not matched to a gene: 14. The CDR3 sequence is 17 residues long. CDR3 sequence (DNA): TGTGCCAGCTCACCAGATATTGGCGGGAGTTCGCGGAATGAGCAGTTCTTC. Protein product: CASSPDIGGSSRNEQFF.

CDR3 nucleotide sequence: TGTGCCAGCAGCGTTGAGGGGCAGGGGGCCCATGGCTACACCTTC. Amino acid sequence: CASSVEGQGAHGYTF. The J gene is TRBJ1-2, the V gene TRBV9, with 8 bases aligning to TRBD1. The CDR3 consists of 15 residues. The V gene end was trimmed by 2 bases and the J gene end by 6 bases; junction bases not matched to a gene: 9. Germline V lookup: CDR1 SGDLS, CDR2 YYNGEE.

This chain connects TRBV10-3 to TRBJ2-5; D is possibly TRBD1 (6 bases). Germline-derived CDR1 and CDR2 are ENHRY and SYGVKD. Trimming pared 6 bases from V and 2 bases from J, leaving 10 bases between. The CDR3 covers 13 residues. CDR3 loop: CAISRDIQETQYF. The CDR3 coding sequence is TGTGCCATCAGCCGGGACATTCAAGAGACCCAGTACTTC.

V and J are TRBV11-2 and TRBJ2-1; 7 nucleotides match TRBD1. The germline CDR1 and CDR2 sequences are SGHAT and FQNNGV. This CDR3 comprises 14 residues. V lost 10 bases to trimming and J lost 3 bases; unmatched junction nucleotides: 9. The CDR3 nucleotides read TGTGCCAACAGAGCAGGGGGAAGCTACAATGAGCAGTTCTTC. Protein sequence: CANRAGGSYNEQFF.

This clone appeared a single time. The rearrangement links TRBV19 to TRBJ2-3; a possible D gene is TRBD2 (5 bases). Trimming removed 6 bases from V and 4 bases from J, with 11 bases in between. The CDR3 is 13 residues long. The germline V gene has CDR1 LNHDA and CDR2 SQIVND (reference sequence). The chain's CDR3 is CASSMEVADTQYF. DNA for the CDR3: TGTGCCAGTAGCATGGAGGTAGCAGATACGCAGTATTTT. Supplemented by reference TRBV19 and TRBJ2-3, the full variable domain reads DGGITQSPKYLFRKEGQNVTLSCEQNLNHDAMYWYRQDPGQGLRLIYYSQIVNDFQKGDIAEGYSVSREKKESFPLTVTSAQKNPTAFYLCASSMEVADTQYFGPGTRLTVL.

V usage is TRBV4-1 and J usage is TRBJ2-2, with 12 bases matching TRBD1. V was pared by 5 bases and J by 3 bases, with 10 bases of the junction left unmatched. This CDR3 has 18 residues. Germline values: CDR1 MGHRA, CDR2 YSYEKL. The CDR3: CASSSKGDRGLDTGELFF. In DNA form, the CDR3 reads TGCGCCAGCAGCTCTAAGGGGGACAGGGGGCTAGACACCGGGGAGCTGTTTTTT.

This sequence joins TRBV5-5 and TRBJ1-2; 9 nucleotides line up with TRBD1. The germline CDR1 and CDR2 sequences are SGHKS and YYEKEE (reference sequence). The V segment lost 4 bases and the J segment 5 bases; nucleotides outside the gene matches: 9. The CDR3 runs to 15 residues. CDR3 DNA sequence: TGTGCCAGCAGCATACGGACAGGGGTGGAGTATGGCTACACCTTC. This gives the protein CASSIRTGVEYGYTF.

This clone was recorded only once. The chain carries TRBV7-9 and TRBJ2-7; the match to TRBD2 covers 7 bases. V was pared by 3 bases and J by 2 bases, with 7 bases of the junction left unmatched. The CDR3 runs 15 residues. Germline CDR1 and CDR2: SEHNR and FQNEAQ (reference sequence). In DNA, the CDR3 is TGTGCCAGCAGCTTCCCCCGGGGGGAGACCTACGAGCAGTACTTC. It is translated as CASSFPRGETYEQYF. The entire variable domain, with the rest obtained from reference TRBV7-9 and TRBJ2-7, is as follows: DTGVSQNPRHKITKRGQNVTFRCDPISEHNRLYWYRQTLGQGPEFLTYFQNEAQLEKSRLLSDRFSAERPKGSFSTLEIQRTEQGDSAMYLCASSFPRGETYEQYFGPGTRLTVT.

CDR3 residues: CASSQGGLAGESETQYF. In DNA, the CDR3 is TGTGCCAGCAGCCAAGGCGGACTAGCGGGAGAATCCGAGACCCAGTACTTC. The chain links TRBV11-2 to TRBJ2-5; 13 bases fit TRBD2. V trimming: 5 bases; J trimming: 5 bases; junction bases outside the gene matches: 11. CDR3 length: 17 residues. Germline V CDR1 and CDR2: SGHAT, FQNNGV.